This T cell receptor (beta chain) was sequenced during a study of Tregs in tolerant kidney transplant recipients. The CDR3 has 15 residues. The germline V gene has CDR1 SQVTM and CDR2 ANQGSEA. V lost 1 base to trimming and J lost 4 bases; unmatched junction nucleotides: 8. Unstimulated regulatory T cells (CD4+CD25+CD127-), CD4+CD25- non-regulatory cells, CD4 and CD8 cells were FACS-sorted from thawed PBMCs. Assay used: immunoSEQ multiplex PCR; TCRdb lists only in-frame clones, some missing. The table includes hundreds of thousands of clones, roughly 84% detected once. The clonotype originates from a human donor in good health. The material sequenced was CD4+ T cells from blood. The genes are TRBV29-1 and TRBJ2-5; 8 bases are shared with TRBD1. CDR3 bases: TGCAGCGTTGAAGGTCGTGGCGGGACAGGAGAGACCCAGTACTTC. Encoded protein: CSVEGRGGTGETQYF.